This TCR beta chain was retrieved from a study of blood T cell repertoires in COVID-19 (dated by TCRdb to 2018 to 2021). Notes on the research overall: Samples from collaborators originated in the United States, Italy and Spain and spanned both the acute and convalescent phases of COVID-19. The prospective study material was composed of cDNA or gDNA derived from T cells, B-cell-depleted T cells, or PBMCs. The dataset comprised deeply sampled blood TCRbeta repertoires from subjects exposed to, actively infected with, or recovered from COVID-19. The repertoires were made available in a free public database intended to serve as a resource for research on the immune response to SARS-CoV-2. The samples were drawn from the first 160 participants of the ongoing ImmuneRACE study and from 1,254 subjects provided by 6 global collaborators. The sample metadata nearly always contained a de-identified subject ID, COVID-19 status, age in years and sex. Where HLA class I and class II types were available, the types were taken from metadata supplied by the sample provider, not from assay-based typing.

This clone was observed once. Its antigen is not yet known. No base-level quality is on record; no much larger clone is a single base apart. Overall study results and their limits: The amount of clinical and demographic metadata varied by source and participant and was provided uncurated.

In the prospective study, participants were roughly 18 to 90 years old, resided in around 25 geographic areas of the United States, and were enrolled through a virtual design. To assign participants to cohorts, the prospective study relied on clinical history that participants themselves reported in a screening survey and a study questionnaire. Recovered participants in ImmuneRACE Cohort 3 were defined as having two consecutive negative NP/OP PCR tests, clearance from a healthcare professional, or resolution of symptoms. Each participant in the prospective study had whole blood, serum and a nasopharyngeal or oropharyngeal swab collected by mobile phlebotomists. Participants in the prospective study had the option to provide additional blood draws and questionnaires over a roughly 2-month period. Before DNA extraction, prospective study blood samples were shipped either frozen or at room temperature.

The immunoSEQ Assay, a bias-controlled multiplex PCR, was used to amplify TCRbeta CDR3 regions from genomic DNA. The authors' pipeline ran thus. The number of nucleated cells in each sample was estimated from the amplification of reference gene primers within the assay. To quantify the absolute abundance of each unique TCRbeta CDR3 rearrangement, sequence reads were collapsed and filtered. For each sample, productive Simpson clonality was calculated by taking the square root of Simpson's diversity index across productive rearrangements. The clones in this table, taken by TCRdb from immuneACCESS, are in-frame only. Not every clone is retained; where verified, under half of the shortfall comes from an unresolved V gene, and the cause of the rest is unknown. The V and J calls and clone size come from that table; D and trimming were worked out from the DNA. The sample yields about 310,000 clones; approximately 91% were counted once. Approximately 9.8% of the sample is held by the ten biggest clonotypes.

The CDR3 runs 14 residues from the cysteine to the phenylalanine. Only the CDR3 DNA stays, 42 bases, in frame from base 1. The trim is 4 bases for V and 11 bases for J, with a gap of 15 bases between the germline ends. CDR1 and CDR2, per the germline V gene, are SNHLY and FYNNEI. The sequence links TRBV2 to TRBJ1-6; a tentative D match to TRBD1 spans 5 bases. The sample taken for sequencing was PBMCs or T cells enriched from blood (not recorded which). The source is a woman in her thirties or forties who had recovered from COVID-19. The nucleotide sequence reads as follows: TGTGCCAGCAGTGGACGACAGTCTGGGACACCCCTCCACTTT. This translates into CASSGRQSGTPLHF.